This T cell receptor (beta chain) was observed in a study of T cells in Graves' hyperthyroidism and ophthalmopathy. The sample holds a few counts of this clonotype. From RNA transcripts, TCR beta CDR3 regions were amplified. The study used the HTBI primer set for a first-round RT-PCR of the TCR CDR3. TCRdb ran MiXCR on the multiplex PCR reads and lists one entry per CDR3 protein. Of about 760,000 distinct CDR3 sequences listed, over 35% were seen once; the top ten hold less than 35%. The sequence was obtained from a woman aged 40 to 55 with Graves' hyperthyroidism. The sequenced sample consisted of blood.

The CDR3 DNA follows: TGTGCCAGCAGTCGACAGATCGACTATGGCTACACCTTC. Its translation is CASSRQIDYGYTF. The chain is built from TRBV6-5 and TRBJ1-2; D is perhaps TRBD1 (5 bases). Germline CDR1 reads MNHEY; CDR2 reads SVGAGI. V lost 5 bases, J lost 3 bases, and 10 bases lay in between. CDR3 size: 13 residues.